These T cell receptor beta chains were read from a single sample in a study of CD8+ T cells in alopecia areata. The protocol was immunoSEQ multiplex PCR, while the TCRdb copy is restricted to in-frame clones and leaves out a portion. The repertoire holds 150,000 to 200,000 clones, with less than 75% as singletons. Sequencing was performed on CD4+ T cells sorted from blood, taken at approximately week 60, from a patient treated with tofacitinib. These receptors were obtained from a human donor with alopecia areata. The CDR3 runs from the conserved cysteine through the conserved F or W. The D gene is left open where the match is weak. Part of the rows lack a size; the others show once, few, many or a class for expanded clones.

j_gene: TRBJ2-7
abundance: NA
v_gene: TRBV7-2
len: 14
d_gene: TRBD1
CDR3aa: CASSSRQGQGEQYF
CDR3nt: TGTGCCAGCAGCTCGAGACAGGGTCAGGGGGAGCAGTACTTC

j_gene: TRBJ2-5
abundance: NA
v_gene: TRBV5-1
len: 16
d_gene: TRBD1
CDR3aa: CASSDPNRGRGETQYF
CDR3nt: TGCGCCAGCAGCGACCCCAACAGGGGAAGAGGGGAGACCCAGTACTTC

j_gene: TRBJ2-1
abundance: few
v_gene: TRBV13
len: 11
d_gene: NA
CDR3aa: CASSFTNEQFF
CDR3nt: TGTGCCAGCAGCTTCACCAATGAGCAGTTCTTC

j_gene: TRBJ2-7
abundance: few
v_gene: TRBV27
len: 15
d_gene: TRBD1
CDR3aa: CASSLAGTDPYEQYF
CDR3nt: TGTGCCAGCAGTTTGGCCGGGACAGACCCCTACGAGCAGTACTTC

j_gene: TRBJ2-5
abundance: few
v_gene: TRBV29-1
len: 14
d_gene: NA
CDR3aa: CSVVGILRSETQYF
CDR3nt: TGCAGCGTTGTTGGCATCTTAAGAAGCGAGACCCAGTACTTC

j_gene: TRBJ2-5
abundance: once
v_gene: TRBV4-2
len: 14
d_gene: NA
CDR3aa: CASSQEQGQETQYF
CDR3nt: TGTGCCAGCAGCCAAGAGCAGGGGCAAGAGACCCAGTACTTC

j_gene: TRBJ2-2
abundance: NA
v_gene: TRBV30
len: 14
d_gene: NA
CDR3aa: CAWSVTYSSGELFF
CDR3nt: TGTGCCTGGAGTGTGACATATAGCTCCGGGGAGCTGTTTTTT

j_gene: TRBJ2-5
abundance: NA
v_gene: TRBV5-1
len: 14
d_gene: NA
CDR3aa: CASSLISGRETQYF
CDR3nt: TGCGCCAGCAGCTTGATTAGCGGTCGGGAGACCCAGTACTTC

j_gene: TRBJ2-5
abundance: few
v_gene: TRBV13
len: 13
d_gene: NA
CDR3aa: CASSSISGETQYF
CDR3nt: TGTGCCAGCAGCTCCATAAGCGGGGAGACCCAGTACTTC

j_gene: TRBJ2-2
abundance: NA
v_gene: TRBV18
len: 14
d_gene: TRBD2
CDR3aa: CASSPLTSAGELFF
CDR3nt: TGTGCCAGCTCACCACTAACTAGCGCCGGGGAGCTGTTTTTT

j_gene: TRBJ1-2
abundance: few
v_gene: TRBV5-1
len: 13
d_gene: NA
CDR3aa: CASSPTGPYGYTF
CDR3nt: TGCGCCAGCAGCCCGACCGGGCCGTATGGCTACACCTTC

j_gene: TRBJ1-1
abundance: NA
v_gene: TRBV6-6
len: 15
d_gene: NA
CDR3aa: CASSTGQTVNTEAFF
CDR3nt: TGTGCCAGCAGCACGGGACAAACGGTGAACACTGAAGCTTTCTTT

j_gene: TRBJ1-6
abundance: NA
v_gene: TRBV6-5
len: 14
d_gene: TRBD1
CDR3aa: CASRQGKDNSPLHF
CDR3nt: TGTGCCAGCAGACAGGGGAAAGATAATTCACCCCTCCACTTT

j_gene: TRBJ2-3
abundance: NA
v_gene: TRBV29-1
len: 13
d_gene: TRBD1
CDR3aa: CSVEQGATDTQYF
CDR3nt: TGCAGCGTTGAACAGGGGGCAACGGATACGCAGTATTTT

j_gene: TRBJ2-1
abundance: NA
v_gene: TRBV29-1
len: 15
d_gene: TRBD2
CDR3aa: CSVERSGGVVDEQFF
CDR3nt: TGCAGCGTTGAACGGAGCGGGGGCGTCGTGGATGAGCAGTTCTTC

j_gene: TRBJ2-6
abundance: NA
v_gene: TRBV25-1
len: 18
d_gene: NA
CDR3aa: CASSPPLAGHSGANVLTF
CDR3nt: TGTGCCAGCAGTCCCCCCCTCGCGGGTCACTCTGGGGCCAACGTCCTGACTTTC

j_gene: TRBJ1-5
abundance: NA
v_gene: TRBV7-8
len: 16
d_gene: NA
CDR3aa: CASSAEGGSSNQPQHF
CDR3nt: TGTGCCAGCAGCGCAGAGGGGGGGAGTAGCAATCAGCCCCAGCATTTT

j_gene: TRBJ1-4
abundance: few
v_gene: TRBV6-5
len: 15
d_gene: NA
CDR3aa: CASSGARGTNEKLFF
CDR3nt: TGTGCCAGCAGCGGGGCCCGAGGGACAAATGAAAAACTGTTTTTT

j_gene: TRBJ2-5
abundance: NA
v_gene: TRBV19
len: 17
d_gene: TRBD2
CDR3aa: CASSIAGSGGSIETQYF
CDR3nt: TGTGCCAGTAGTATAGCGGGTAGCGGGGGGTCGATAGAGACCCAGTACTTC

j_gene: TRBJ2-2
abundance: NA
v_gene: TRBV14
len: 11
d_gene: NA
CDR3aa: CASSLNGELFF
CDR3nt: TGTGCCAGCAGCCTCAACGGGGAGCTGTTTTTT

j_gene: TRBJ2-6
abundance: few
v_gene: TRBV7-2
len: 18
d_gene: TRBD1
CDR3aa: CASRGPGQRISGANVLTF
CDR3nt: TGTGCCAGCAGGGGACCGGGACAGAGAATCTCTGGGGCCAACGTCCTGACTTTC

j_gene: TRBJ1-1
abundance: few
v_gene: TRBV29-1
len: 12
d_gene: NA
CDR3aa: CSVSRSNTEAFF
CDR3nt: TGCAGCGTTTCAAGGAGTAACACTGAAGCTTTCTTT

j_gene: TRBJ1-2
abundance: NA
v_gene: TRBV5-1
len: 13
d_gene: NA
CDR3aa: CASSEEAIYGYTF
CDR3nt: TGCGCCTCTAGCGAGGAGGCGATCTATGGCTACACCTTC

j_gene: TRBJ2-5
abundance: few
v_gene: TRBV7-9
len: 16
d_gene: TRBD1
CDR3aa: CASAKSRTGLQETQYF
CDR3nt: TGTGCCAGCGCGAAAAGTAGGACAGGGCTACAAGAGACCCAGTACTTC

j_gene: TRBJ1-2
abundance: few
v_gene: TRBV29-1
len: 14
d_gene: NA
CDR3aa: CSVEDGYQGYGYTF
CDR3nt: TGCAGCGTTGAAGATGGCTATCAGGGCTATGGCTACACCTTC

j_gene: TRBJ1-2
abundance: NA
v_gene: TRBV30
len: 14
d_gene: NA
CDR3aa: CAWSRGGTSDGYTF
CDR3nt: TGTGCCTGGAGTCGTGGAGGGACGAGCGATGGCTACACCTTC

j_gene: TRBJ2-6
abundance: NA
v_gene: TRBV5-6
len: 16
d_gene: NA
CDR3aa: CASSLDGSSGANVLTF
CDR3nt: TGTGCCAGCAGCTTGGACGGAAGCTCTGGGGCCAACGTCCTGACTTTC

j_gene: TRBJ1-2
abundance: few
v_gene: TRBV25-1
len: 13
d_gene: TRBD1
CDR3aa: CASTYGTGTGYTF
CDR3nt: TGTGCCAGCACCTATGGGACAGGGACTGGCTACACCTTC

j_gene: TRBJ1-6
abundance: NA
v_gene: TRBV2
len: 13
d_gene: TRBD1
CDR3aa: CASLRQGNSPLHF
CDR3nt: TGTGCCAGCTTGCGACAGGGAAATTCACCCCTCCACTTT

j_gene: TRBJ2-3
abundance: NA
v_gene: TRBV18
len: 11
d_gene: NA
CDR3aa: CASSPRDTQYF
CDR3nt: TGTGCCAGCTCACCAAGGGATACGCAGTATTTT

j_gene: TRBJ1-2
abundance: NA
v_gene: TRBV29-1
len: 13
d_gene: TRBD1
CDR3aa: CSAATGTNYGYTF
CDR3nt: TGCAGCGCAGCGACAGGGACTAACTATGGCTACACCTTC

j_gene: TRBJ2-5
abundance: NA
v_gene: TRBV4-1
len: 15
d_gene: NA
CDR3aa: CASSRNTGAEETQYF
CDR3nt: TGCGCCAGCAGCCGAAATACCGGGGCCGAAGAGACCCAGTACTTC

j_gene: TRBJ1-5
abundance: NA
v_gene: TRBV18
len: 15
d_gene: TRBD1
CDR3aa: CASSPPDRVGQPQHF
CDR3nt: TGTGCCAGCTCACCACCGGACAGGGTTGGTCAGCCCCAGCATTTT